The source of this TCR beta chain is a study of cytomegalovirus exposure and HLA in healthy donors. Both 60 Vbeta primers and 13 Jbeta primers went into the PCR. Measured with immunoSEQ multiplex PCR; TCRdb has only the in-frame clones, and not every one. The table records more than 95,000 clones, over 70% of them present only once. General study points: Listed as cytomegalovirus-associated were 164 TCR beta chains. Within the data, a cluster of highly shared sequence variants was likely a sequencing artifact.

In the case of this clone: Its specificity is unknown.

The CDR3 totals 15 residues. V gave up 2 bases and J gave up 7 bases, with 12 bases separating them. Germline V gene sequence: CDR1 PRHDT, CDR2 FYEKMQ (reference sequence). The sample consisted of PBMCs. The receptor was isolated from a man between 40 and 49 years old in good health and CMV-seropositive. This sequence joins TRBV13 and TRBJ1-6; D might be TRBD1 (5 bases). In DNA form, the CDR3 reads TGTGCCAGCAGCTTACCCGGGGCGGGGAATTCACCCCTCCACTTT. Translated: CASSLPGAGNSPLHF. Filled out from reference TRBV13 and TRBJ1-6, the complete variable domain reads AAGVIQSPRHLIKEKRETATLKCYPIPRHDTVYWYQQGPGQDPQFLISFYEKMQSDKGSIPDRFSAQQFSDYHSELNMSSLELGDSALYFCASSLPGAGNSPLHFGNGTRLTVT.